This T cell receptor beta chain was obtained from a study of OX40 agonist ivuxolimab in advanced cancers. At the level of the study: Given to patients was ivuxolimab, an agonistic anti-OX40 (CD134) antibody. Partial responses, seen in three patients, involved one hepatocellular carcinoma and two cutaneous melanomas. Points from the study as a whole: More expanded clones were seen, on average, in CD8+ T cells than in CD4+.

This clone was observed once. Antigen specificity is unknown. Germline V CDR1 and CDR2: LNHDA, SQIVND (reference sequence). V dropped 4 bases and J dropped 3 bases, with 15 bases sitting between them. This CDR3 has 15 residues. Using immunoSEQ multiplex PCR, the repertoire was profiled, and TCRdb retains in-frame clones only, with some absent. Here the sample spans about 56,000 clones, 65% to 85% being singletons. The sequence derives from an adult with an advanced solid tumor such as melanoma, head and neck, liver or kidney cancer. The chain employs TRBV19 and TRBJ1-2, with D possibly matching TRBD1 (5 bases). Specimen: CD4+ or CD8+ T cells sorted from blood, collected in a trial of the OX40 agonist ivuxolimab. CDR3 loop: CASSRGLGVDYGYTF. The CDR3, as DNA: TGTGCCAGTAGTAGGGGACTAGGCGTCGACTATGGCTACACCTTC.